The 21 T cell receptor beta chains below all came from one sample that was sequenced in a study of shared T cell receptors in the human thymus. Assay: immunoSEQ multiplex PCR; the TCRdb copy retains only in-frame clones and omits some. Of hundreds of thousands of clones in the sample, approximately 80% were seen once. These records were also assigned to another study, of human thymus T cells.

Sample: thymocytes. The receptors were sampled from a boy less than two years old with a congenital heart defect.

The chain links TRBV28 to TRBJ1-2, with 8 bases matching TRBD1. CDR1 MDHEN and CDR2 SYDVKM come from the germline V gene. The CDR3 length is 20 residues. The V segment lost 0 bases and the J segment 4 bases; nucleotides outside the gene matches: 19. Here the CDR3 reads CASSLCENRDRSLCGYGYTF. The CDR3 bases are TGTGCCAGCAGTTTATGCGAAAACCGGGACAGGTCCCTATGTGGCTATGGCTACACCTTC.

The V gene is TRBV2, the J gene TRBJ1-4, with D possibly TRBD1 on 5 matching bases. The CDR3 length is 14 residues. The germline V and J ends were trimmed by 8 bases and 5 bases, with 15 bases remaining between them. From germline, CDR1 is SNHLY and CDR2 FYNNEI. The CDR3 here is CASAIRQPNEKLFF. CDR3 nucleotides: TGTGCCAGCGCTATTCGACAGCCCAATGAAAAACTGTTTTTT.

This clone was seen once. The rearrangement uses TRBV11-3 and TRBJ2-7; 8 bases map to TRBD2. The CDR3 length is 18 residues. Per germline, CDR1 SGHNT and CDR2 YENEEA. J lost 7 bases, V lost 9 bases, and 26 bases had no gene match. CDR3 coding DNA: TGTGCCAGTGCAAAACGGCCGGGAGGGGGGCCTTTCCTTACGGAGCAGTACTTC. Protein sequence: CASAKRPGGGPFLTEQYF.

This clone has more than one count but fewer than ten. The chain links TRBV4-3 to TRBJ2-7, with D tentatively TRBD2 (6 bases). Germline V gene sequence: CDR1 LGHNA, CDR2 YSLEER. This CDR3 region has 15 residues. Trimming shortened V by 3 bases and J by 5 bases, and 17 bases separated the two germline ends. DNA of the CDR3: TGCGCCAGCAGCCAGGTCCGGGACTGTACGCACGAGCAGTACTTC. Translated, it gives CASSQVRDCTHEQYF.

The rearrangement joins TRBV9 to TRBJ2-2, with 12 bases identical to TRBD2. The CDR3 length is 18 residues. Germline V lookup: CDR1 SGDLS, CDR2 YYNGEE. Trimming cost V 4 bases and J 4 bases; bases outside gene matches: 11. CDR3 coding DNA: TGTGCCAGCAGCCGGACCCTAGCGGGAGGGCCAGGCACCGGGGAGCTGTTTTTT. Protein sequence: CASSRTLAGGPGTGELFF.

The chain is built from TRBV5-1 and TRBJ2-1, with a tentative D call TRBD2 (5 bases). The germline V and J ends were trimmed by 4 bases and 8 bases, with 13 bases remaining between them. The CDR3 covers 13 residues. CDR1 and CDR2 (germline): SGHRS, YFSETQ. The DNA for the CDR3 is TGCGCCAGCAGCCCGGAGATCGGGGATGAGCAGTTCTTC. As protein: CASSPEIGDEQFF.

The chain recombines TRBV4-1 with TRBJ1-3; the D gene is possibly TRBD1 (6 bases). This CDR3 has 20 residues. Trimming removed 0 bases at V and 0 bases at J, with 21 bases between. CDR1 and CDR2 from the germline V gene are MGHRA and YSYEKL. CDR3 protein: CASSQDISRGHDLSGNTIYF. The CDR3 DNA sequence: TGCGCCAGCAGCCAAGATATCTCCAGGGGCCATGACCTCTCTGGAAACACCATATATTTT.

The V gene is TRBV14, the J gene TRBJ2-7, with TRBD2 as a possible D gene (7 bases). Germline values: CDR1 SGHDN, CDR2 FVKESK. The CDR3 length is 12 residues. V lost 3 bases and J lost 5, with 8 bases in between. The CDR3 is CASSHGGHEQYF. The CDR3 DNA follows: TGTGCCAGCAGCCACGGGGGGCACGAGCAGTACTTC.

This clone was picked up a small number of times. The chain uses TRBV2 and TRBJ1-5; TRBD1 aligns across 10 bases. From germline, CDR1 is SNHLY and CDR2 FYNNEI. With 6 bases clipped from V and 7 bases from J, the junction kept 3 bases outside the gene matches. The CDR3 covers 13 residues. CDR3 coding DNA: TGTGCCAGCAGCCGGACAGGGGGACAGCCCCAGCATTTT. It encodes CASSRTGGQPQHF.

The chain couples TRBV6-5 to TRBJ1-1; the D gene is possibly TRBD1 (5 bases). This CDR3 has 13 amino acids. Trimming shortened V by 7 bases and J by 4 bases, and 13 bases separated the two germline ends. Germline V gives CDR1 MNHEY, CDR2 SVGAGI. The CDR3 loop reads CASNVGRGTEAFF. The CDR3 DNA reads TGTGCCAGCAATGTGGGTAGGGGCACTGAAGCTTTCTTT.

The CDR3: CSAPCSYEQYF. DNA of the CDR3: TGCAGTGCTCCCTGCTCCTACGAGCAGTACTTC. V gene TRBV20-1 combines with J gene TRBJ2-7; no clear D gene. Germline CDR1 and CDR2: DFQATT and SNEGSKA (reference sequence). V was shortened by 5 bases and J by 0 bases, with 5 bases between the two germline ends. CDR3 length equals 11 residues.

This clone was seen more than once but under ten times. The rearrangement links TRBV12-2 to TRBJ1-6; the table's D call, TRBD1, has no DNA check behind it. TRBV12-2 is flagged as a pseudogene. CDR3 length: 16 amino acids. The CDR3 nucleotides read TGTGCAGAAGCCCAGACCGAGGGGGTTGATAATTCACCCCTCCACTTT. It specifies CAEAQTEGVDNSPLHF.

This clone is a singleton in its sample. The chain employs TRBV11-3 and TRBJ1-2, with D perhaps matching TRBD1 (5 bases). The germline CDR1 and CDR2 sequences are SGHNT and YENEEA. This CDR3 has 13 amino acids. V lost 5 bases and J 4 bases, leaving 11 bases between the germline ends. The CDR3 region has the DNA TGTGCCAGCAGCCCCCGGGGGATCTATGGCTACACCTTC. This translates into CASSPRGIYGYTF. The full variable domain, completed using reference TRBV11-3 and TRBJ1-2, is EAGVVQSPRYKIIEKKQPVAFWCNPISGHNTLYWYLQNLGQGPELLIRYENEEAVDDSQLPKDRFSAERLKGVDSTLKIQPAELGDSAVYLCASSPRGIYGYTFGSGTRLTVV.

This clone appeared a single time. This sequence joins TRBV11-3 and TRBJ1-2, with D perhaps TRBD1 (5 bases). Germline V lookup: CDR1 SGHNT, CDR2 YENEEA. V lost 5 bases and J 7 bases, leaving 23 bases between the germline ends. CDR3 length: 16 residues. Written as DNA, the CDR3 is TGTGCCAGCAGCAACGGCCCAGGGATTTCGATGGGTGGCTACACCTTC. Its protein is CASSNGPGISMGGYTF.

The chain carries TRBV30 and TRBJ2-5; 7 bases fit TRBD2. The CDR3 spans 13 residues. V was clipped by 0 bases and J by 11 bases; unmatched bases: 9. Per the germline V gene, CDR1 is GTSNPN and CDR2 is SVGIG (reference sequence). CDR3 in amino acids: CAWSVFGAGEQYF. In DNA form, the CDR3 reads TGTGCCTGGAGTGTGTTTGGGGCGGGGGAGCAGTACTTC.

The chain uses TRBV7-3 and TRBJ2-3, with D unclear. With 3 bases removed from V and 2 bases from J, the gap between germline ends came to 6 bases. Germline V gives CDR1 SGHTA, CDR2 FQGTGA. CDR3 size: 13 residues. In DNA form, the CDR3 reads TGTGCCAGCAGCTTGGCTCCCACAGATACGCAGTATTTT. Amino acids: CASSLAPTDTQYF.

The rearrangement links TRBV5-8 to TRBJ2-2, with 10 nucleotides matching TRBD1. The CDR3 has 16 amino acids. The germline V gene encodes CDR1 SGHTS and CDR2 YDEGEE. J was trimmed by 7 bases and V by 6 bases; bases with no gene match: 12. DNA for the CDR3: TGTGCCAGCAACCCTCCTCCGGGACAGGGGTTCGGGGAGCTGTTTTTT. This sequence encodes CASNPPPGQGFGELFF.

V is TRBV4-1 and J is TRBJ1-3; no clear D. This CDR3 is built from 17 residues. The V gene lost 0 bases and the J gene lost 0 bases, with 12 bases spanning the gap. CDR1 and CDR2 from the germline V gene are MGHRA and YSYEKL. The CDR3: CASSQEQAGRSGNTIYF. DNA of the CDR3: TGCGCCAGCAGCCAAGAGCAGGCAGGCCGCTCTGGAAACACCATATATTTT.

The genes are TRBV5-1 and TRBJ2-5, with 9 bases that match TRBD2. V shed 2 bases and J 1 base; nucleotides not matched to a gene: 3. The CDR3 loop spans 15 amino acids. From germline, CDR1 is SGHRS and CDR2 YFSETQ. CDR3 sequence: CASSLGTSSQETQYF. The CDR3 DNA reads TGCGCCAGCAGCTTAGGGACTAGCAGCCAAGAGACCCAGTACTTC.

The chain uses TRBV7-2 and TRBJ2-1; 7 bases line up with TRBD2. The CDR3 sequence is 14 residues long. The germline gives CDR1 SGHTA, CDR2 FQGNSA. V was clipped by 4 bases and J by 5 bases; unmatched bases: 5. The CDR3 DNA reads TGTGCCAGCAGCTGGACTAGTCTCCACAATGAGCAGTTCTTC. It specifies CASSWTSLHNEQFF.

The chain joins TRBV7-9 to TRBJ2-5; the match to TRBD2 covers 13 bases. CDR3 length: 17 amino acids. V shed 5 bases, J shed 5 bases, and the junction held 11 bases outside the gene matches. Germline loops: CDR1 SEHNR, CDR2 FQNEAQ (reference sequence). The CDR3 here is CASSATGTSGKWETQYF. In DNA form, the CDR3 reads TGTGCCAGCAGCGCAACGGGGACTAGCGGGAAGTGGGAGACCCAGTACTTC.